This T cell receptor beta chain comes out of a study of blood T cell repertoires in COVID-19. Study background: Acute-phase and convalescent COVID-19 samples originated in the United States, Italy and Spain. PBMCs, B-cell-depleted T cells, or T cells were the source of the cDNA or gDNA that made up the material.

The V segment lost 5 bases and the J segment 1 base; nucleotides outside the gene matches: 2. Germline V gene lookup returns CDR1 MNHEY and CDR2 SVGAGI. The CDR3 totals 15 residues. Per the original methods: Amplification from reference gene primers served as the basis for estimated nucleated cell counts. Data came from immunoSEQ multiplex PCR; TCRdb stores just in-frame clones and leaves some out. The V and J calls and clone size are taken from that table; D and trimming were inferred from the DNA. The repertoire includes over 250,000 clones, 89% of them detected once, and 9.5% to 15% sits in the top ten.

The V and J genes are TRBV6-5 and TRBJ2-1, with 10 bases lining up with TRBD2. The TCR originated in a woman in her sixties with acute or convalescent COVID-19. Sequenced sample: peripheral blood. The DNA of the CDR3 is TGTGCCAGCAGTAGCGGGGGGGAGTCCTACAATGAGCAGTTCTTC. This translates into CASSSGGESYNEQFF.